The 22 T cell receptor beta chains below were found in one sample sequenced in a study of beta chain features in type 1 diabetes. Sequenced material consisted of expressed TCRB transcripts (all of the isolated RNA was reverse transcribed). TCRdb's table, derived via immunoSEQ multiplex PCR, lists solely in-frame clones and lacks some. The table lists fewer than 400,000 clones, under 8.5% of them singletons, with more than 0.4% in the top ten. Source material: central memory CD4+ T cells from blood. All receptors derive from a woman aged 18-29 years in good health.

This chain links TRBV5-4 with TRBJ2-1; D call uncertain. The CDR3 is made up of 13 amino acids. V was shortened by 2 bases and J by 7 bases, with 10 bases between the two germline ends. Looked up from germline, CDR1 is SGHNT and CDR2 is YYREEE (reference sequence). The CDR3: CASSFMYGNEQFF. DNA for the CDR3: TGTGCCAGCAGCTTTATGTATGGAAATGAGCAGTTCTTC.

J is TRBJ2-7 and V is TRBV2, with 12 bases fitting TRBD1. With 4 bases clipped from V and 5 bases from J, the junction kept 3 bases outside the gene matches. The CDR3 has 14 amino acids. CDR1 is SNHLY, CDR2 FYNNEI, per germline. CDR3 loop: CASSVGDRGHEQYF. CDR3 in DNA: TGTGCCAGCAGTGTGGGGGACAGGGGGCACGAGCAGTACTTC.

The chain is built from TRBV28 and TRBJ2-3, with D uncertain. CDR1 is MDHEN, CDR2 SYDVKM, per germline. Trimming stripped 11 bases from V and 6 bases from J, with 15 bases between. The CDR3 has 12 residues. In nucleotides, the CDR3 is TGTGCCGCTTGCCGCCCCCCCGATACGCAGTATTTT. Translated: CAACRPPDTQYF. Supplemented by reference TRBV28 and TRBJ2-3, the full variable domain reads DVKVTQSSRYLVKRTGEKVFLECVQDMDHENMFWYRQDPGLGLRLIYFSYDVKMKEKGDIPEGYSVSREKKERFSLILESASTNQTSMYLCAACRPPDTQYFGPGTRLTVL.

This clone was picked up many times. The sample holds other DNA sequences that translate to the same CDR3. The V call is TRBV11-2, the J call TRBJ2-1; 7 bases are shared with TRBD2. After removal of 1 base from V and 6 bases from J, the junction contained 3 bases not matched to a gene. CDR3 length: 14 residues. The germline V gene encodes CDR1 SGHAT and CDR2 FQNNGV. The CDR3 protein is CASSLGTSSNEQFF. The CDR3, as DNA: TGTGCCAGCAGCTTAGGGACTAGTTCCAATGAGCAGTTCTTC. The full variable domain, its missing parts supplied by reference TRBV11-2 and TRBJ2-1, is EAGVAQSPRYKIIEKRQSVAFWCNPISGHATLYWYQQILGQGPKLLIQFQNNGVVDDSQLPKDRFSAERLKGVDSTLKIQPAKLEDSAVYLCASSLGTSSNEQFFGPGTRLTVL.

This clone was recorded at least ten times. This chain connects TRBV7-9 to TRBJ2-4; D may be TRBD1 (6 bases). Germline V lookup: CDR1 SEHNR, CDR2 FQNEAQ (reference sequence). Trimming shortened V by 10 bases and J by 0 bases, and 22 bases separated the two germline ends. The CDR3 extends over 17 amino acids. CDR3 amino acids: CATRGDISLLAKNIQYF. In DNA, the CDR3 is TGTGCCACTAGAGGGGACATAAGTCTCCTAGCCAAAAACATTCAGTACTTC.

This clone was recorded a few times. This chain uses TRBV7-9 with TRBJ1-2; no clear D gene. This CDR3 region has 14 residues. V was cut by 1 base and J by 8 bases, with 14 bases left in between. Germline assignment: CDR1 SEHNR and CDR2 FQNEAQ (reference sequence). The CDR3 DNA is TGTGCCAGCAGCTTAGGGGTCCAGACGGGGGGCTACACCTTC. It translates to CASSLGVQTGGYTF.

This clone was observed a few times. The chain joins TRBV7-3 to TRBJ2-5; 9 nucleotides line up with TRBD2. The CDR3 extends over 17 amino acids. With 2 bases clipped from V and 4 bases from J, the junction kept 11 bases outside the gene matches. Germline CDR1 reads SGHTA; CDR2 reads FQGTGA. CDR3 amino acids: CASSLGYGSSGRETQYF. The CDR3 DNA reads as TGTGCCAGCAGCTTAGGGTACGGGAGTAGCGGGAGAGAGACCCAGTACTTC.

The V call is TRBV10-3, the J call TRBJ1-4; D not resolved. V was shortened by 2 bases and J by 5 bases, with 9 bases between the two germline ends. Germline-derived CDR1 and CDR2 are ENHRY and SYGVKD. The CDR3 has 14 residues. CDR3 sequence (DNA): TGTGCCATCAGTGAGAGTGAGTTAAATGAAAAACTGTTTTTT. It is translated as CAISESELNEKLFF.

This clone came up a few times. The rearrangement links TRBV20-1 to TRBJ1-2, with D uncertain. The CDR3 has 11 amino acids. Germline CDR1 reads DFQATT; CDR2 reads SNEGSKA (reference sequence). V was cut by 3 bases and J by 4 bases, with 6 bases left in between. The CDR3 DNA reads as TGCAGTGCTAGTGACATCTATGGCTACACCTTC. As protein: CSASDIYGYTF.

The V and J genes are TRBV5-1 and TRBJ1-1; no clear D. The CDR3 consists of 13 residues. Trimming removed 0 bases from V and 5 bases from J, with 8 bases in between. The germline V gene has CDR1 SGHRS and CDR2 YFSETQ. The CDR3 DNA reads TGCGCCAGCAGCTTGGCTGTTGGGACTGAAGCTTTCTTT. Its translation: CASSLAVGTEAFF.

This clone has just a few counts. This sequence joins TRBV28 and TRBJ1-4; perhaps TRBD1 as D (6 bases). Trimming took 2 bases from V and 8 from J, leaving 18 bases between them. Germline CDR1 is MDHEN and CDR2 is SYDVKM. This CDR3 region has 16 residues. CDR3 in amino acids: CASSLMAGGAVEKLFF. In nucleotides, the CDR3 is TGTGCCAGCAGTTTAATGGCCGGGGGCGCGGTAGAAAAACTGTTTTTT.

This clone has ten or more counts. The chain is built from TRBV5-1 and TRBJ2-7, with D possibly matching TRBD1 (7 bases). V was clipped by 4 bases and J by 3 bases, with 17 bases between them. Germline values: CDR1 SGHRS, CDR2 YFSETQ. There are 15 residues in the CDR3. The CDR3 coding sequence is TGCGCCAGCAGCGACAACAGGGGCGGGAACTACGAGCAGTACTTC. Its protein is CASSDNRGGNYEQYF.

There are a few counts of this clone. The chain links TRBV27 to TRBJ2-4, with TRBD2 identical over 10 bases. Germline values: CDR1 MNHEY, CDR2 SMNVEV (reference sequence). The CDR3 has 15 amino acids. After removal of 4 bases from V and 8 bases from J, the junction contained 8 bases not matched to a gene. CDR3 DNA sequence: TGTGCCAGCAGTTCCCGGACTAGCGGCGGGGACATTCAGTACTTC. Its translation is CASSSRTSGGDIQYF.

CDR3 DNA sequence: TGTGCCACCAGCAAAATAGCAGGGGACGAGCAGTTCTTC. It specifies CATSKIAGDEQFF. The chain has TRBV15 and TRBJ2-1, with D perhaps matching TRBD1 (6 bases). Germline CDR1 and CDR2: LNHNV and YYDKDF (reference sequence). V lost 4 bases and J lost 10, with 14 bases in between. The CDR3 is 13 residues long.

This clone was picked up a small number of times. The V call is TRBV18, the J call TRBJ2-1, with TRBD2 matching over 10 bases. V trimming: 1 base; J trimming: 6 bases; junction bases outside the gene matches: 3. CDR1 and CDR2 (germline): KGHSH, LQKENI. The CDR3 is 15 residues long. The chain's CDR3 is CASSPRSGGLNEQFF. Written as DNA, the CDR3 is TGTGCCAGCTCACCACGTAGCGGGGGGCTCAATGAGCAGTTCTTC. The entire variable domain, with the rest obtained from reference TRBV18 and TRBJ2-1, is as follows: NAGVMQNPRHLVRRRGQEARLRCSPMKGHSHVYWYRQLPEEGLKFMVYLQKENIIDESGMPKERFSAEFPKEGPSILRIQQVVRGDSAAYFCASSPRSGGLNEQFFGPGTRLTVL.

This clone has only a few counts. This chain joins TRBV10-3 and TRBJ2-7; D is possibly TRBD1 (6 bases). CDR1 and CDR2 from the germline V gene are ENHRY and SYGVKD. The CDR3 is 12 amino acids. V was clipped by 8 bases and J by 4 bases, with 12 bases between them. The CDR3 protein is CAIGWGQYEQYF. The CDR3 DNA sequence: TGTGCCATCGGGTGGGGGCAGTACGAGCAGTACTTC.

This chain links TRBV29-1 with TRBJ2-7; D may be TRBD1 or TRBD2 (6 bases each). CDR1 is SQVTM, CDR2 ANQGSEA, per germline. This CDR3 spans 13 amino acids. Deletions cut 6 bases from V and 3 bases from J, with 15 bases between. CDR3 sequence (DNA): TGCAGCGTGTCCAAGGGGGGCCACTACGAGCAGTACTTC. This translates into CSVSKGGHYEQYF.

This clone occurred many times. The gene calls are TRBV15 and TRBJ2-3; D is uncertain. Trimming took 1 base from V and 0 from J, leaving 5 bases between them. The germline gives CDR1 LNHNV, CDR2 YYDKDF (reference sequence). The CDR3 runs to 14 residues. The CDR3 spells CATSRATSTDTQYF. The DNA of the CDR3 is TGTGCCACCAGCAGAGCAACTAGCACAGATACGCAGTATTTT.

This clone showed up just a few times. In nucleotides, the CDR3 is TGTGCCAGCAACTCCATAGGACTAGTCAGCAATGAGCAGTTCTTC. It specifies CASNSIGLVSNEQFF. The chain recombines TRBV5-8 with TRBJ2-1, with 7 positions matching TRBD2. CDR1 is SGHTS, CDR2 YDEGEE, per germline. V lost 6 bases and J lost 6; bases outside the gene matches: 12. The CDR3 loop spans 15 amino acids. Full variable domain (outside the CDR3, taken from reference TRBV5-8 and TRBJ2-1): EAGVTQSPTHLIKTRGQQATLRCSPISGHTSVYWYQQALGLGLQFLLWYDEGEERNRGNFPPRFSGRQFPNYSSELNVNALELEDSALYLCASNSIGLVSNEQFFGPGTRLTVL.

This clone has more than one count but fewer than ten. The chain carries TRBV7-2 and TRBJ1-1, with D unresolved. The CDR3 extends over 13 amino acids. CDR1 SGHTA and CDR2 FQGNSA come from the germline V gene. V lost 5 bases, J lost 6 bases, and 13 bases lay in between. Here the CDR3 reads CASSVQHGAEAFF. CDR3 coding DNA: TGTGCCAGCAGCGTTCAGCACGGGGCTGAAGCTTTCTTT.

This chain links TRBV30 with TRBJ2-7; no clear D. Per the germline V gene, CDR1 is GTSNPN and CDR2 is SVGIG (reference sequence). The CDR3 covers 13 residues. Deletions cut 4 bases from V and 5 bases from J, with 15 bases between. The CDR3 sequence: CAWTVVVRHEQYF. The CDR3 DNA reads as TGTGCCTGGACTGTAGTTGTTCGGCACGAGCAGTACTTC. The full variable domain, its missing parts supplied by reference TRBV30 and TRBJ2-7, is SQTIHQWPATLVQPVGSPLSLECTVEGTSNPNLYWYRQAAGRGLQLLFYSVGIGQISSEVPQNLSASRPQDRQFILSSKKLLLSDSGFYLCAWTVVVRHEQYFGPGTRLTVT.

This clone was observed a handful of times. The CDR3 here is CASSRPGGYTF. In DNA, the CDR3 is TGTGCCAGCAGTCGTCCGGGAGGCTACACCTTC. The chain has TRBV28 and TRBJ1-2; D gene ambiguous. CDR1 MDHEN and CDR2 SYDVKM come from the germline V gene. This CDR3 comprises 11 residues. Trimming left V 5 bases short and J 8 bases short, with 9 bases between.